These 12 T cell receptor beta chains came from one sample sequenced in a study of patients and donors after allogeneic stem cell transplantation. TCRdb re-called the RT-PCR reads with MiXCR, one entry per CDR3 protein. This sample yields approximately 140,000 distinct CDR3 sequences, of which approximately 35% are seen a single time; 40% to 55% belongs to the top ten. Sequenced material: blood, either unsorted or a sorted T cell fraction (not recorded which). These receptor sequences come from a human donor who was either an allogeneic HSCT recipient or a stem cell or donor lymphocyte infusion donor (not recorded which). It is not recorded whose cells these are; they may come from a transplant donor.

The table lists this clonotype with a few counts. The V call is TRBV5-1, the J call TRBJ2-1; TRBD2 agrees at 12 bases. CDR3 size: 15 residues. Germline V gene data show CDR1 as SGHRS and CDR2 as YFSETQ. V dropped 0 bases and J dropped 9; count of bases not matched to a gene: 4. CDR3: CASSLELAGGREQFF. The CDR3 DNA sequence: TGCGCCAGCAGCTTGGAGCTAGCGGGGGGGCGTGAGCAGTTCTTC.

This clonotype has more than one count but fewer than ten. This chain uses TRBV6-5 with TRBJ1-4; D ambiguous. The V gene's germline CDR1 is MNHEY and CDR2 SVGAGI. V dropped 5 bases and J dropped 4 bases, with 8 bases sitting between them. This CDR3 is built from 13 residues. The CDR3 region is CASSPEINEKLFF. CDR3 DNA sequence: TGTGCCAGCAGTCCAGAGATTAATGAAAAACTGTTTTTT.

This clonotype was seen a few times. This sequence joins TRBV7-2 and TRBJ1-2, with D maybe TRBD1 (6 bases). Germline loops: CDR1 SGHTA, CDR2 FQGNSA. The CDR3 sequence is 14 residues long. The V end lost 4 bases, the J end lost 0 bases, and 9 bases lay between the germline ends. CDR3 protein: CASSWDNSNYGYTF. The CDR3 DNA reads as TGTGCCAGCAGCTGGGACAATTCTAACTATGGCTACACCTTC. The full variable domain, with the rest looked up from reference TRBV7-2 and TRBJ1-2, is GAGVSQSPSNKVTEKGKDVELRCDPISGHTALYWYRQSLGQGLEFLIYFQGNSAPDKSGLPSDRFSAERTGGSVSTLTIQRTQQEDSAVYLCASSWDNSNYGYTFGSGTRLTVV.

V and J are TRBV7-9 and TRBJ1-4; 7 positions match TRBD1. CDR1 SEHNR and CDR2 FQNEAQ come from the germline V gene (reference sequence). Unmatched junction bases numbered 13, after V lost 5 bases and J lost 4 bases. This CDR3 comprises 17 residues. CDR3 region: CASSPPYLGTDNEKLFF. DNA for the CDR3: TGTGCCAGCAGCCCTCCATACTTGGGGACAGATAATGAAAAACTGTTTTTT.

The rearrangement links TRBV15 to TRBJ1-2, with 8 nucleotides matching TRBD1. This CDR3 region has 13 residues. J gave up 4 bases and V 3 bases, and 1 base lay outside the gene matches. The germline gives CDR1 LNHNV, CDR2 YYDKDF (reference sequence). In DNA, the CDR3 is TGTGCCACCAGCAGCGACAGGGGCTATGGCTACACCTTC. This gives the protein CATSSDRGYGYTF. Together with reference TRBV15 and TRBJ1-2, the CDR3 gives the full variable domain: DAMVIQNPRYQVTQFGKPVTLSCSQTLNHNVMYWYQQKSSQAPKLLFHYYDKDFNNEADTPDNFQSRRPNTSFCFLDIRSPGLGDTAMYLCATSSDRGYGYTFGSGTRLTVV.

V usage is TRBV10-3 and J usage is TRBJ2-4; tentatively, D is TRBD2 (5 bases). This CDR3 is 13 amino acids long. Germline loops: CDR1 ENHRY, CDR2 SYGVKD. The ends were cut back, 10 bases at V and 0 bases at J, with 10 bases in the middle. CDR3 in amino acids: CATKEVAKNIQYF. CDR3 in DNA: TGTGCCACGAAGGAGGTAGCCAAAAACATTCAGTACTTC.

The chain carries TRBV20-1 and TRBJ1-5; D call uncertain. The CDR3 runs 14 residues. Trimming shortened V by 4 bases and J by 4 bases, and 14 bases separated the two germline ends. Germline V gene sequence: CDR1 DFQATT, CDR2 SNEGSKA (reference sequence). The chain's CDR3 is CSAMVPGGNQPQHF. CDR3 sequence (DNA): TGCAGTGCTATGGTCCCGGGCGGTAATCAGCCCCAGCATTTT.

The chain is built from TRBV7-2 and TRBJ2-3; D unresolved. Germline V gene data show CDR1 as SGHTA and CDR2 as FQGNSA. Trimming removed 8 bases at V and 4 bases at J, with 10 bases between. CDR3 size: 12 residues. The DNA of the CDR3 is TGTGCCAGCGGGGATCGCGCAGATACGCAGTATTTT. Translation gives CASGDRADTQYF.

This chain uses TRBV29-1 with TRBJ2-2, with TRBD2 matching 8 bases. CDR3 length equals 17 residues. Looked up from germline, CDR1 is SQVTM and CDR2 is ANQGSEA. V lost 1 base to trimming and J lost 3 bases; unmatched junction nucleotides: 10. CDR3 in amino acids: CSVEGLAGPVDTGELFF. The CDR3 nucleotides are TGCAGCGTTGAAGGGCTAGCGGGCCCGGTGGACACCGGGGAGCTGTTTTTT.

J is TRBJ2-7 and V is TRBV20-1; 9 bases align to TRBD1. This CDR3 contains 15 residues. Trimming cost V 4 bases and J 5 bases; bases outside gene matches: 12. Germline CDR1 reads DFQATT; CDR2 reads SNEGSKA (reference sequence). The CDR3 spells CSATSPGTGPHEQYF. The CDR3 region has the DNA TGCAGTGCTACGTCGCCCGGGACAGGGCCCCACGAGCAGTACTTC.

The count of this clonotype is one. This chain links TRBV5-1 with TRBJ1-1, with TRBD1 as a possible D gene (5 bases). CDR3 length: 14 residues. Trimming cost V 3 bases and J 4 bases, with 13 bases left between them. Germline assignment: CDR1 SGHRS and CDR2 YFSETQ. CDR3: CASSWYGGGTEAFF. The CDR3, as DNA: TGCGCCAGCAGCTGGTACGGGGGAGGCACTGAAGCTTTCTTT.

This clonotype has only a few counts. V and J are TRBV20-1 and TRBJ1-1; D gene ambiguous. This CDR3 comprises 11 residues. Per germline, CDR1 DFQATT and CDR2 SNEGSKA (reference sequence). V lost 3 bases and J 5 bases, leaving 7 bases between the germline ends. This CDR3 reads CSASRGTEAFF. CDR3 DNA sequence: TGCAGTGCTAGTAGAGGAACTGAAGCTTTCTTT.